This T cell receptor beta chain is from a study of shared clonotypes between healthy human individuals. The protocol was immunoSEQ multiplex PCR, while the TCRdb copy is restricted to in-frame clones and leaves out a portion. The top ten clones hold 0.1% to 0.15% of a sample with more than 2 million clones, roughly 94% of them seen once. A CD45RA-negative memory subset and a CD45RA+ naive subset were separated from the CD4+ cells. Study-level results: It was observed that roughly 4.8% of naive CD4 clonotypes were shared across several donors. It was the non-shared clonotypes that had lower generation probabilities than clonotypes shared by all four donors.

Of note for this clone: No antigen is known for it.

This receptor was taken from a man between 18 and 29 years old in good health. The sequencing input was naive CD4+ T cells sorted from blood. Indicated subset: CD45RA+ positively selected.

CDR3 nucleotide sequence: TGTGCCAGCAGCGTCCGACAGCGGGAAACCTACGAGCAGTACTTC. Translated: CASSVRQRETYEQYF. The V and J genes are TRBV7-9 and TRBJ2-7; the match to TRBD2 covers 7 bases. Germline V gene sequence: CDR1 SEHNR, CDR2 FQNEAQ (reference sequence). CDR3 length: 15 amino acids. V shed 5 bases, J shed 2 bases, and the junction held 9 bases outside the gene matches. Full variable domain (outside the CDR3, taken from reference TRBV7-9 and TRBJ2-7): DTGVSQNPRHKITKRGQNVTFRCDPISEHNRLYWYRQTLGQGPEFLTYFQNEAQLEKSRLLSDRFSAERPKGSFSTLEIQRTEQGDSAMYLCASSVRQRETYEQYFGPGTRLTVT.